This TCR beta chain derives from a study of CD8 T cells in ankylosing spondylitis. General study findings and limits: There was a TCR beta motif, made of several highly homologous variants, that appeared characteristic of ankylosing spondylitis blood. Earlier literature documents some of the motif variants in reactive arthritis synovial fluid and blood.

This clonotype came up a few times. Its specificity is unknown. CDR1 and CDR2 from the germline V gene are SGHTA and FQGNSA. With 0 bases removed from V and 7 bases from J, the gap between germline ends came to 12 bases. The CDR3 is made up of 15 amino acids. Each TCR beta library was made by quantitative 5'-RACE that incorporated molecular barcodes. A single record per CDR3 protein comes from TCRdb applying MiXCR to the 5' RACE reads. The data show some 240,000 distinct CDR3 sequences, with roughly 18% seen just once and around a third held by the top ten. The clonotype was recovered from a male donor with ankylosing spondylitis or in good health (not recorded which). Input material: blood, either unsorted or a sorted T cell fraction (not recorded which). The V gene is TRBV7-2, the J gene TRBJ1-4; D gene unclear. The CDR3 nucleotides are TGTGCCAGCAGCTTAGCGGGAGGAGGAGTTGAAAAACTGTTTTTT. Its protein product is CASSLAGGGVEKLFF.